One and the same sample provided the 5 T cell receptor beta chains below, sequenced in a study of early T cells in non-severe SARS-CoV-2 infection. TCRdb re-called the 5' RACE reads through MiXCR, storing one row per CDR3 protein. The sample gives 30,000 to 40,000 distinct CDR3 sequences, about 5% of which show up once; 13% to 15% is in the top ten. The sample consisted of whole blood. All receptors derive from an adult who was a healthcare worker with PCR-confirmed SARS-CoV-2 infection or an uninfected control (not recorded which).

This clonotype appeared many times. This chain joins TRBV7-3 and TRBJ1-1; 7 bases are shared with TRBD1. Trimming cost V 5 bases and J 1 base; bases outside gene matches: 7. Germline V gene sequence: CDR1 SGHTA, CDR2 FQGTGA. The CDR3 extends over 15 amino acids. This CDR3 reads CASSVRDRANTEAFF. In DNA, the CDR3 is TGTGCCAGCAGCGTCCGCGACAGGGCGAACACTGAAGCTTTCTTT.

This clonotype has a count of ten or more. The chain has TRBV28 and TRBJ2-7; unclear D gene. Germline V lookup: CDR1 MDHEN, CDR2 SYDVKM. The CDR3 is 13 amino acids. V was clipped by 5 bases and J by 2 bases, with 10 bases between them. The CDR3 reads CASSQESPYEQYF. The CDR3 nucleotides are TGTGCCAGCAGTCAGGAGTCTCCCTACGAGCAGTACTTC. Together with reference TRBV28 and TRBJ2-7, the CDR3 gives the full variable domain: DVKVTQSSRYLVKRTGEKVFLECVQDMDHENMFWYRQDPGLGLRLIYFSYDVKMKEKGDIPEGYSVSREKKERFSLILESASTNQTSMYLCASSQESPYEQYFGPGTRLTVT.

This clonotype was picked up many times. In DNA form, the CDR3 reads TGTGCCAGCAGTTTACTAGGGCAGCCCCAGCATTTT. Its translation is CASSLLGQPQHF. This chain connects TRBV12-3 or TRBV12-4 to TRBJ1-5; D gene unclear. The CDR3 consists of 12 residues. Trimming removed 2 bases at V and 7 bases at J, with 6 bases between.

At least ten counts were recorded for this clonotype. The rearrangement uses TRBV20-1 and TRBJ2-1; D possibly corresponds to TRBD2 (6 bases). CDR3 length: 12 residues. Looked up from germline, CDR1 is DFQATT and CDR2 is SNEGSKA (reference sequence). Trimming pared 5 bases from V and 3 bases from J, leaving 8 bases between. In DNA, the CDR3 is TGCAGTGCTGGACTATACTACAATGAGCAGTTCTTC. Its translation is CSAGLYYNEQFF.

This clonotype appeared many times. V gene TRBV6-6 combines with J gene TRBJ1-4; D is perhaps TRBD1 (5 bases). Trimming took off 0 bases at V and 5 bases at J, with 10 bases between the two ends. CDR1 and CDR2 (germline): MNHNY, SVGAGI (reference sequence). CDR3 length equals 15 residues. CDR3 sequence reads: CASSYSGDGNEKLFF. The CDR3 DNA reads TGTGCCAGCAGTTACTCAGGGGATGGCAATGAAAAACTGTTTTTT.